Below are 29 T cell receptor beta chains sequenced from a single sample in a study of regulatory T cells. Points from the study as a whole: Hydrophobic residues at CDR3 positions 6 and 7 were enriched in conventional CD4+ T cells of CD3G-deficient patients.

The PCR used 52 TRBV and 13 TRBJ primers. The table came from immunoSEQ multiplex PCR; TCRdb's copy has only in-frame clones and leaves some out. Of fewer than 20,000 clones detected, roughly 82% appear once; the ten largest clones hold around 8%. The antigens these receptors bind are not known. Source material: conventional CD4+ T cells sorted from blood. These receptors all stem from a person younger than 45 with CD3G deficiency.

Only a few counts were recorded for this clone. The chain joins TRBV6-1 to TRBJ1-1, with D perhaps matching TRBD1 (6 bases). From germline, CDR1 is MNHNS and CDR2 SASEGT. The CDR3 totals 15 residues. Trimming stripped 6 bases from V and 11 bases from J, with 25 bases between. CDR3 protein: CASRDSRQARPLAFF. CDR3 nucleotides: TGTGCCAGCAGAGACTCTAGACAGGCCAGGCCCCTGGCTTTCTTT.

The chain is built from TRBV6-5 and TRBJ2-6; no firm D call. CDR3 length: 14 residues. V dropped 8 bases and J dropped 3 bases, with 11 bases sitting between them. Germline values: CDR1 MNHEY, CDR2 SVGAGI. CDR3 nucleotides: TGTGCCAGCCGGCCCTTCGGTGGGGCCAACGTCCTGACTTTC. This encodes CASRPFGGANVLTF.

The chain employs TRBV6-5 and TRBJ1-1; D remains unclear. The CDR3 has 13 amino acids. Trimming left V 0 bases short and J 5 bases short, with 7 bases between. Germline V gene data show CDR1 as MNHEY and CDR2 as SVGAGI. The CDR3 loop is CASSYSSRTEAFF. The CDR3 DNA follows: TGTGCCAGCAGTTACTCGAGCAGGACTGAAGCTTTCTTT.

This clone appeared a few times. This sequence joins TRBV11-3 and TRBJ1-4; D ambiguous. V shed 7 bases and J shed 5 bases, with 14 bases lying between them. CDR3 length: 14 amino acids. Germline CDR1 reads SGHNT; CDR2 reads YENEEA. DNA for the CDR3: TGTGCCAGCACCTCGGCCCCGGGGAATGAAAAACTGTTTTTT. This codes for CASTSAPGNEKLFF. The whole variable domain, filled in from reference TRBV11-3 and TRBJ1-4, reads EAGVVQSPRYKIIEKKQPVAFWCNPISGHNTLYWYLQNLGQGPELLIRYENEEAVDDSQLPKDRFSAERLKGVDSTLKIQPAELGDSAVYLCASTSAPGNEKLFFGSGTQLSVL.

The rearrangement links TRBV7-3 to TRBJ2-7; TRBD1 agrees at 10 bases. The germline CDR1 and CDR2 sequences are SGHTA and FQGTGA. This CDR3 spans 14 amino acids. J lost 5 bases, V lost 4 bases, and 5 bases had no gene match. The CDR3 nucleotides read TGTGCCAGCAGCTCGGGACAGGGGTCCGACGAGCAGTACTTC. Protein: CASSSGQGSDEQYF.

The chain employs TRBV5-1 and TRBJ1-1, with D possibly matching TRBD1 (6 bases). Trimming removed 0 bases from V and 3 bases from J, with 12 bases in between. CDR1 is SGHRS and CDR2 is YFSETQ in the germline V gene. The CDR3 runs 15 residues. CDR3 residues: CASSLETGGHTEAFF. CDR3 DNA sequence: TGCGCCAGCAGCTTGGAGACAGGTGGGCACACTGAAGCTTTCTTT.

The V gene is TRBV5-1, the J gene TRBJ2-1, with 11 bases aligning to TRBD2. From germline, CDR1 is SGHRS and CDR2 YFSETQ. J lost 3 bases, V lost 4 bases, and 3 bases had no gene match. This CDR3 has 15 amino acids. The chain's CDR3 is CASSLLAGGYNEQFF. DNA for the CDR3: TGCGCCAGCAGCCTTCTAGCGGGAGGCTACAATGAGCAGTTCTTC.

The J gene is TRBJ1-1, the V gene TRBV28; D perhaps matches TRBD1 (5 bases). V was shortened by 4 bases and J by 2 bases, with 11 bases between the two germline ends. This CDR3 region has 14 residues. Germline V CDR1 and CDR2: MDHEN, SYDVKM. Here the CDR3 reads CASSSRTLNTEAFF. The CDR3 nucleotides read TGTGCCAGCAGTTCGAGGACACTAAACACTGAAGCTTTCTTT. The variable domain in full, completed from reference TRBV28 and TRBJ1-1, reads DVKVTQSSRYLVKRTGEKVFLECVQDMDHENMFWYRQDPGLGLRLIYFSYDVKMKEKGDIPEGYSVSREKKERFSLILESASTNQTSMYLCASSSRTLNTEAFFGQGTRLTVV.

This clone has a handful of counts. V gene TRBV5-1 combines with J gene TRBJ2-2; tentatively, D is TRBD1 (6 bases). The V end lost 4 bases, the J end lost 3 bases, and 10 bases lay between the germline ends. CDR3 length: 14 residues. Germline V gives CDR1 SGHRS, CDR2 YFSETQ. As DNA, the CDR3 is TGCGCCAGCAGCCATACAGGGTACACCGGGGAGCTGTTTTTT. Its translation is CASSHTGYTGELFF.

The CDR3: CASSLGTGGYTF. The CDR3 nucleotides read TGTGCCAGCAGCTTAGGGACAGGTGGCTACACCTTC. The chain recombines TRBV7-9 with TRBJ1-2; 7 bases agree with TRBD1. CDR1 and CDR2 from the germline V gene are SEHNR and FQNEAQ (reference sequence). The CDR3 is 12 amino acids. Trimming at V came to 1 base and at J to 7 bases, leaving 0 bases not matched to a gene.

V and J are TRBV6-1 and TRBJ2-6; maybe TRBD1 (6 bases). V was clipped by 6 bases and J by 1 base, with 10 bases between them. Germline V gene data show CDR1 as MNHNS and CDR2 as SASEGT. CDR3 length: 15 residues. This CDR3 reads CASRFRGSGANVLTF. The CDR3 region has the DNA TGTGCCAGCAGATTCAGGGGTTCTGGGGCCAACGTCCTGACTTTC.

The chain combines TRBV6-1 with TRBJ1-2, with 10 bases lining up with TRBD1. Germline CDR1 is MNHNS and CDR2 is SASEGT. The CDR3 covers 18 residues. V lost 0 bases, J lost 4 bases, and 11 bases stayed unmatched. CDR3 sequence (DNA): TGTGCCAGCAGTGAAGCGCTCCCTAGACAGGGGGCGCGCTATGGCTACACCTTC. It specifies CASSEALPRQGARYGYTF.

The chain employs TRBV6-6 and TRBJ2-6, with D perhaps matching TRBD1 or TRBD2 (5 bases each). From germline, CDR1 is MNHNY and CDR2 SVGAGI (reference sequence). The CDR3 totals 16 residues. V was cut by 6 bases and J by 4 bases, with 16 bases left in between. CDR3 coding DNA: TGTGCCAGCAGCCAAGGGGCTACGGGGGGGGCCAACGTCCTGACTTTC. It translates to CASSQGATGGANVLTF.

The rearrangement uses TRBV28 and TRBJ1-5; D is perhaps TRBD1 (5 bases). The V gene's germline CDR1 is MDHEN and CDR2 SYDVKM. The V end lost 3 bases, the J end lost 4 bases, and 13 bases lay between the germline ends. The CDR3 covers 15 residues. The CDR3, as DNA: TGTGCCAGCAGTTTCTGGGGCTGGCCAAATCAGCCCCAGCATTTT. It specifies CASSFWGWPNQPQHF.

The J gene is TRBJ2-3, the V gene TRBV7-8; 7 bases are a match to TRBD1. Trimming cost V 0 bases and J 2 bases; bases outside gene matches: 2. The CDR3 is 15 residues long. Looked up from germline, CDR1 is SGHVS and CDR2 is FQNEAQ. CDR3 nucleotides: TGTGCCAGCAGCTTAGCGGACAGGTACACAGATACGCAGTATTTT. This codes for CASSLADRYTDTQYF. Full variable domain (rest looked up from reference TRBV7-8 and TRBJ2-3): GAGVSQSPRYKVAKRGQDVALRCDPISGHVSLFWYQQALGQGPEFLTYFQNEAQLDKSGLPSDRFFAERPEGSVSTLKIQRTQQEDSAVYLCASSLADRYTDTQYFGPGTRLTVL.

In this sample, this clone turned up a few times. The chain uses TRBV28 and TRBJ1-2, with 9 nucleotides matching TRBD1. The length of the CDR3 is 13 residues. CDR1 and CDR2 from the germline V gene are MDHEN and SYDVKM. V lost 6 bases to trimming and J lost 8 bases; unmatched junction nucleotides: 7. The CDR3 is CASSRTGARGYTF. Written as DNA, the CDR3 is TGTGCCAGCAGCCGGACAGGGGCCAGGGGCTACACCTTC.

The V call is TRBV6-1, the J call TRBJ1-3; a weak D match, TRBD1 (5 bases). The CDR3 totals 13 residues. Per germline, CDR1 MNHNS and CDR2 SASEGT. V lost 7 bases and J lost 1, with 8 bases in between. The CDR3 DNA is TGTGCCAGCACAAGGGGTTCTGGAAACACCATATATTTT. Translated, it gives CASTRGSGNTIYF.

This clone was found once. The V gene is TRBV7-9, the J gene TRBJ2-2; TRBD1 aligns across 9 bases. Germline lookup yields CDR1 SEHNR and CDR2 FQNEAQ (reference sequence). The CDR3 is 16 amino acids. Germline trimming cut 5 bases from V and 0 bases from J; bases unmatched to any gene: 4. Here the CDR3 reads CASSDTGGSNTGELFF. CDR3 coding DNA: TGTGCCAGCAGCGATACAGGGGGCTCGAACACCGGGGAGCTGTTTTTT.

The V call is TRBV28, the J call TRBJ1-5, with TRBD1 as a possible D gene (6 bases). Germline CDR1 reads MDHEN; CDR2 reads SYDVKM. The CDR3 is made up of 14 amino acids. The V end was cut by 3 bases, the J end by 3 bases, with 9 bases between. This CDR3 reads CASSLGGLNQPQHF. The CDR3 nucleotides read TGTGCCAGCAGTTTGGGGGGCCTCAATCAGCCCCAGCATTTT.

This clone is a singleton in its sample. The chain is built from TRBV5-1 and TRBJ2-6; 7 nucleotides align to TRBD2. This CDR3 is built from 16 residues. Per germline, CDR1 SGHRS and CDR2 YFSETQ. The junction had 7 bases not matched to a gene; V was cut back by 4 bases and J by 3 bases. The CDR3 bases are TGCGCCAGCAGCGCCGGGGGGAAAAGTGGGGCCAACGTCCTGACTTTC. Encoded protein: CASSAGGKSGANVLTF.

V and J are TRBV27 and TRBJ1-1, with a possible D match to TRBD1 (6 bases). Trimming left V 10 bases short and J 2 bases short, with 14 bases between. CDR1 is MNHEY, CDR2 SMNVEV, per germline (reference sequence). There are 13 residues in the CDR3. CDR3 loop: CATRWGPNTEAFF. The CDR3 coding sequence is TGTGCCACCCGGTGGGGGCCCAACACTGAAGCTTTCTTT.

The CDR3 region has the DNA TGTGCCAGCAGTGGACGGGGGGCCAACCAAGAGACCCAGTACTTC. Its protein is CASSGRGANQETQYF. This rearrangement joins TRBV6-1 to TRBJ2-5; possibly TRBD2 for D (7 bases). Germline V gene data show CDR1 as MNHNS and CDR2 as SASEGT. V lost 4 bases to trimming and J lost 0 bases, with 12 bases between them. The CDR3 is made up of 15 amino acids.

The CDR3 DNA sequence: TGTGCCAGCAGTGAGCTTACGACAGCTAACACTGAAGCTTTCTTT. Amino acid sequence: CASSELTTANTEAFF. This chain connects TRBV6-1 to TRBJ1-1, with D maybe TRBD1 (5 bases). The CDR3 loop spans 15 amino acids. Trimming pared 3 bases from V and 2 bases from J, leaving 13 bases between. Germline V gene data show CDR1 as MNHNS and CDR2 as SASEGT.

The rearrangement joins TRBV21-1 to TRBJ2-1; TRBD2, the D gene given by the table, was not confirmed from the DNA. TRBV21-1 counts as a pseudogene. This CDR3 has 19 residues. CDR3 coding DNA: TGTGCCAGCAGCAAAGCGCGGGATTGGGGGGACCTCAATGACAATGAGCAGTTCTTC. It is translated as CASSKARDWGDLNDNEQFF.

Here the CDR3 DNA reads TGTGCCAGCAGTCCGGGACAGTATAATTCACCCCTCCACTTT. This translates into CASSPGQYNSPLHF. This sequence joins TRBV28 and TRBJ1-6; 7 nucleotides match TRBD1. CDR3 length equals 14 residues. In germline, CDR1 is MDHEN, CDR2 SYDVKM. V gave up 5 bases and J gave up 4 bases; unmatched junction bases: 2.

The chain employs TRBV28 and TRBJ1-2, with unresolved D. CDR1 and CDR2 (germline): MDHEN, SYDVKM. The V end was cut by 6 bases, the J end by 8 bases, with 25 bases between. The CDR3 is 16 residues long. The CDR3 nucleotides read TGTGCCAGCAGCTCGGCCGGATGGACCGCGGATTCGGGCTACACCTTC. Translation: CASSSAGWTADSGYTF.

J is TRBJ2-1 and V is TRBV5-5, with a possible D match to TRBD2 (5 bases). CDR3 length: 18 amino acids. CDR1 and CDR2 from the germline V gene are SGHKS and YYEKEE (reference sequence). The V and J ends lost 1 base and 5 bases respectively, with 22 bases between them. CDR3 protein: CASSLYRGITQRNNEQFF. CDR3 sequence (DNA): TGTGCCAGCAGCTTGTACCGGGGAATAACCCAGCGCAACAATGAGCAGTTCTTC. Combining the CDR3 with reference TRBV5-5 and TRBJ2-1 gives the whole variable domain DAGVTQSPTHLIKTRGQQVTLRCSPISGHKSVSWYQQVLGQGPQFIFQYYEKEERGRGNFPDRFSARQFPNYSSELNVNALLLGDSALYLCASSLYRGITQRNNEQFFGPGTRLTVL.

This rearrangement joins TRBV5-1 to TRBJ2-6; the match to TRBD1 covers 7 bases. CDR3 length: 17 amino acids. The ends lost 0 bases at V and 2 bases at J; junction bases unmatched: 5. Per the germline V gene, CDR1 is SGHRS and CDR2 is YFSETQ. CDR3: CASSLADRVAGANVLTF. CDR3 nucleotide sequence: TGCGCCAGCAGCTTGGCCGACAGGGTGGCTGGGGCCAACGTCCTGACTTTC.

This sequence joins TRBV6-1 and TRBJ1-5, with 8 bases that match TRBD1. The CDR3 extends over 13 amino acids. Germline V gene data show CDR1 as MNHNS and CDR2 as SASEGT. V was pared by 11 bases and J by 6 bases, with 9 bases of the junction left unmatched. This CDR3 is CAVRQGKGQPQHF. CDR3 DNA sequence: TGTGCCGTGCGACAGGGGAAAGGTCAGCCCCAGCATTTT.